This T cell receptor (beta chain) was retrieved from a study of T cell responses to AZD1222 COVID-19 vaccine. Clones were sequenced by immunoSEQ multiplex PCR, and TCRdb holds only the in-frame ones, with some missing. This table has 100,000 to 140,000 clones, around 92% appearing once. CDR1 is MGHRA, CDR2 YSYEKL, per germline. The V end lost 3 bases, the J end lost 6 bases, and 12 bases lay between the germline ends. This CDR3 region has 13 residues. The material sequenced was peripheral blood, taken 28 days after the second AZD1222 dose. The rearrangement joins TRBV4-1 to TRBJ2-7; unclear D gene. The source of this sequence is an adult who received the AZD1222 COVID-19 vaccine. The CDR3 DNA sequence: TGCGCCAGCAGCCAGAGAATGCCACCCGAGCAGTACTTC. This codes for CASSQRMPPEQYF.